Following are 5 T cell receptor beta chains from one sample sequenced in a study of control samples from healthy donors and cancer patients. This table comes from immunoSEQ multiplex PCR, and its TCRdb copy is limited to in-frame clones, with some not included. Of 95,000 to 100,000 clones detected, more than 85% appear once; the ten largest clones hold less than 8.5%. The sequenced sample was blood. The receptors were gathered from a young man in good health.

V and J are TRBV19 and TRBJ2-7; TRBD2 matches at 9 bases. The length of the CDR3 is 15 residues. The ends lost 5 bases at V and 2 bases at J; junction bases unmatched: 7. CDR1 is LNHDA and CDR2 is SQIVND in the germline V gene (reference sequence). The CDR3 coding sequence is TGTGCCAGTAGTGCGGGAGGGCTGGGTCCCTACGAGCAGTACTTC. As protein: CASSAGGLGPYEQYF.

The CDR3, as DNA: TGTGCCAGCAGTGGGGGCGGAACCCTTAGAGAGCAGTACTTC. Protein: CASSGGGTLREQYF. The chain uses TRBV6-2 or TRBV6-3 and TRBJ2-7, with D possibly matching TRBD1 (6 bases). Germline V gene data show CDR1 as MNHEY and CDR2 as SVGEGT. CDR3 length: 14 amino acids. Trimming took off 5 bases at V and 7 bases at J, with 18 bases between the two ends.

This chain links TRBV28 with TRBJ1-6; TRBD1 matches 7 bases. CDR3 length: 16 residues. Germline lookup yields CDR1 MDHEN and CDR2 SYDVKM. The V segment lost 6 bases and the J segment 6 bases; nucleotides outside the gene matches: 11. CDR3 in amino acids: CASSFSEGAFNSPLHF. The DNA for the CDR3 is TGTGCCAGCAGCTTCTCCGAGGGGGCCTTTAATTCACCCCTCCACTTT.

The CDR3 spells CASNARDRGEIVYGYTF. The CDR3 DNA follows: TGTGCCAGCAACGCTCGGGACAGGGGCGAGATAGTCTATGGCTACACCTTC. The chain is built from TRBV21-1 and TRBJ1-2; the DNA was not compared with TRBD1, the D call given in the table. TRBV21-1 is described as a pseudogene. CDR3 length: 17 residues.

This clone showed up just once. V usage is TRBV19 and J usage is TRBJ2-1; D possibly uses TRBD1 or TRBD2 (6 bases each). CDR3 size: 16 residues. V shed 7 bases and J shed 4 bases, with 20 bases lying between them. CDR1 is LNHDA and CDR2 is SQIVND in the germline V gene (reference sequence). The CDR3 loop is CASNKGERADYNEQFF. CDR3 in DNA: TGTGCCAGTAATAAGGGGGAGCGGGCAGATTACAATGAGCAGTTCTTC. The full variable domain, in which reference TRBV19 and TRBJ2-1 provide the parts outside the CDR3, is DGGITQSPKYLFRKEGQNVTLSCEQNLNHDAMYWYRQDPGQGLRLIYYSQIVNDFQKGDIAEGYSVSREKKESFPLTVTSAQKNPTAFYLCASNKGERADYNEQFFGPGTRLTVL.